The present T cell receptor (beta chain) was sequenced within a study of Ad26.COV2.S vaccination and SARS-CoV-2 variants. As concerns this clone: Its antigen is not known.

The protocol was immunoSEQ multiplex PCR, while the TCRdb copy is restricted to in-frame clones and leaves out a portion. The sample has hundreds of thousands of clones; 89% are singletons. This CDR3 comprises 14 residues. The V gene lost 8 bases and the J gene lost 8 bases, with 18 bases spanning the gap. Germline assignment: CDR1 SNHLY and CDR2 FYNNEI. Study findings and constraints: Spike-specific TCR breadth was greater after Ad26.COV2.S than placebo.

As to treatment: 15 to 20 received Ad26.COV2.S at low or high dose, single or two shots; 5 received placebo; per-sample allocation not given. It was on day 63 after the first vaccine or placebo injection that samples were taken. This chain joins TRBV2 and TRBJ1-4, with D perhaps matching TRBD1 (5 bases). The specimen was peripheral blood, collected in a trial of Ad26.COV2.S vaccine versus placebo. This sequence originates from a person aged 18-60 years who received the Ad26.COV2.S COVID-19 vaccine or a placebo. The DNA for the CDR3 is TGTGCCAGCCGAATGGCGGGGGTCCGGGAAAAACTGTTTTTT. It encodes CASRMAGVREKLFF.